This T cell receptor beta chain emerged from a study of OX40 agonist ivuxolimab in advanced cancers. Here immunoSEQ multiplex PCR was the method, and the copy in TCRdb shows in-frame clones only, minus some. The sample holds around 72,000 clones, approximately 84% seen once. V lost 3 bases to trimming and J lost 3 bases; unmatched junction nucleotides: 7. CDR1 is MGHRA, CDR2 YSYEKL, per germline. This CDR3 comprises 16 residues. Prior autoimmune disease or systemic immunosuppression barred patients. This sequence was found in an adult with an advanced solid tumor such as melanoma, head and neck, liver or kidney cancer. V gene TRBV4-1 combines with J gene TRBJ2-7; 11 bases agree with TRBD2. Material: CD4+ or CD8+ T cells sorted from blood, obtained in a trial of the OX40 agonist ivuxolimab. The CDR3 DNA sequence: TGCGCCAGCAGCCAGACCACTAGCGGGAGACTCTACGAGCAGTACTTC. This gives the protein CASSQTTSGRLYEQYF.